This TCR beta chain is from a study of blood T cell repertoires in COVID-19. About the study: Italy, Spain and the United States were the sources of the convalescent and acute COVID-19 samples. From T cells, B-cell-depleted T cells, or PBMCs came the material, which was cDNA or gDNA.

Original data processing: Reference gene primers were amplified, and this amplification served to estimate nucleated cell counts. Using immunoSEQ multiplex PCR, the repertoire was profiled, and TCRdb retains in-frame clones only, with some absent. V and J calls and clone size come straight from that table; D and trimming were deduced from the DNA. The repertoire consists of 99,000 or so clones, with around 82% occurring once and the leading ten covering 4.8%. V lost 1 base and J lost 4, with 7 bases in between. This CDR3 region has 13 residues. CDR1 and CDR2 from the germline V gene are MGHRA and YSYEKL.

The sequenced sample consisted of peripheral blood. The V gene is TRBV4-1, the J gene TRBJ2-5; D uncertain. The sequence was collected from a man between 60 and 75 years old with acute or convalescent COVID-19. The CDR3 sequence is CASSQVQIETQYF. The CDR3 nucleotides are TGCGCCAGCAGCCAAGTTCAGATAGAGACCCAGTACTTC.